Listed below are T cell receptor beta chains from one sample, sequenced in a study of T cells in Graves' hyperthyroidism and ophthalmopathy. One entry per CDR3 protein results from TCRdb running MiXCR on the multiplex PCR reads. This sample has 350,000 to 400,000 distinct CDR3 sequences, with around 14% found just once. Source material: blood. All receptors come from a woman aged 25 to 39 with Graves' hyperthyroidism. CDR3s leave out the opening cysteine and the closing phenylalanine or tryptophan.

v_call: TRBV11-3; cdr3_aa: ASSFGTGVRSEQY
v_call: TRBV18; cdr3_aa: ASSPRFASGHNEQF
v_call: TRBV7-3; cdr3_aa: ASSPSGGFTEAF
v_call: TRBV27; cdr3_aa: ASSLSGYGHGYT
v_call: TRBV6-1; cdr3_aa: ASSLGLAGEKQY
v_call: TRBV20-1; cdr3_aa: SPRGEQY
v_call: TRBV18; cdr3_aa: ASSTGALLPYNEQF
v_call: TRBV6-1; cdr3_aa: ASARASNQPQH
v_call: TRBV5-1; cdr3_aa: ASSLEWDSHSYEQY
v_call: TRBV19; cdr3_aa: ASTYLRGTSGTGELF
v_call: TRBV20-1; cdr3_aa: SARVAEGPQETQY
v_call: TRBV6-1; cdr3_aa: ASRGQGGNTEAF
v_call: TRBV7-9; cdr3_aa: ASSLGKVDAF
v_call: TRBV7-9; cdr3_aa: ASSPGWSRAGGPYNEQF
v_call: TRBV20-1; cdr3_aa: SARDPRRADTQY
v_call: TRBV20-1; cdr3_aa: SASPQGGWDEQF
v_call: TRBV7-2; cdr3_aa: ASTASGTYNEQF
v_call: TRBV28; cdr3_aa: ASSFLAGHFSGNTIY
v_call: TRBV5-1; cdr3_aa: ASSWGQGAGANVLT
v_call: TRBV7-6; cdr3_aa: ASSSVTSGGPADTQY
v_call: TRBV27; cdr3_aa: ASRPGQAVPYGYT
v_call: TRBV5-1; cdr3_aa: ASSLVRADYNEQF
v_call: TRBV14; cdr3_aa: ASSPTGLGLGNEQF
v_call: TRBV20-1; cdr3_aa: SAERDREFYGYT
v_call: TRBV14; cdr3_aa: ASSQGWGTYNEQF
v_call: TRBV19; cdr3_aa: ASSLGLPDYNEQF
v_call: TRBV12-3/TRBV12-4; cdr3_aa: ASSLGQKLQETQY
v_call: TRBV12-3/TRBV12-4; cdr3_aa: ASSSEGLEETQY
v_call: TRBV6-2/TRBV6-3; cdr3_aa: ASSPTSIEQF
v_call: TRBV29-1; cdr3_aa: SVEGADTQY
v_call: TRBV20-1; cdr3_aa: SGAGDQETQY
v_call: TRBV2; cdr3_aa: ASSGQGKITEAF
v_call: TRBV20-1; cdr3_aa: SARLYEQF
v_call: TRBV30; cdr3_aa: AWSAGTGWQPQH
v_call: TRBV20-1; cdr3_aa: SARDFRGANEKLF
v_call: TRBV2; cdr3_aa: ASGEEGGSYT
v_call: TRBV11-2; cdr3_aa: ASSLGEAGEQY
v_call: TRBV6-2/TRBV6-3; cdr3_aa: ASSYEGAGANVLT
v_call: TRBV3-1; cdr3_aa: ASSKGPGTEQY
v_call: TRBV4-1; cdr3_aa: ASSRSGTENEKLF
v_call: TRBV7-8; cdr3_aa: ASSLTPGGTNYGYT
v_call: TRBV19; cdr3_aa: ASRPFRDGGGNQY
v_call: TRBV6-1; cdr3_aa: ASFRGTGELF
v_call: TRBV9; cdr3_aa: ASSVDGRYEQY
v_call: TRBV6-1; cdr3_aa: ASHQVAGANVLT
v_call: TRBV28; cdr3_aa: ASRGTSGSREQY
v_call: TRBV28; cdr3_aa: ASSGDSRANEQY
v_call: TRBV18; cdr3_aa: ASSHTGFLVRLTYEQY
v_call: TRBV20-1; cdr3_aa: SGIAAARETQY
v_call: TRBV2; cdr3_aa: ASSYGLAGHTDTQY
v_call: TRBV12-3/TRBV12-4; cdr3_aa: ASSFPKGLVTEAF
v_call: TRBV6-1; cdr3_aa: ASSTGTGGSEQY
v_call: TRBV29-1; cdr3_aa: SVAGTGGTGATYEQY
v_call: TRBV25-1; cdr3_aa: ASMTGRGTGELF
v_call: TRBV19; cdr3_aa: ASKGGRAAYNEQF
v_call: TRBV5-1; cdr3_aa: ASSEPGPNEKLF
v_call: TRBV24-1; cdr3_aa: ATSDFQGEETQY